This T cell receptor beta chain was recovered during a study of control samples from healthy donors and cancer patients. Profiling relied on immunoSEQ multiplex PCR, and the TCRdb table lists in-frame clones only, not all of them. The sample shows around 93,000 clones, 70% to 90% of them seen only once. This CDR3 is 14 amino acids long. CDR1 LNHDA and CDR2 SQIVND come from the germline V gene (reference sequence). V lost 6 bases to trimming and J lost 0 bases, with 11 bases between them. This clonotype was sampled from a man aged 25 to 40 in good health. Sequences were obtained from blood. The rearrangement joins TRBV19 to TRBJ1-1; possible D gene TRBD1, 6 bases. The CDR3 protein is CASSTQGMNTEAFF. The CDR3 DNA reads TGTGCCAGTAGCACACAGGGAATGAACACTGAAGCTTTCTTT.